The clone carrying this TCR beta chain occurred many times. Antigen unknown. The sample originates from a study of blood T cells in healthy people across ages. Overall study results and limits: Estimates of total diversity, which came from one million sequenced T cells, were considered to be underestimates.

In germline, CDR1 is MGHRA, CDR2 YSYEKL. Trimming removed 7 bases at V and 2 bases at J, with 12 bases between. This CDR3 is 13 amino acids long. Primed by a sample-barcoded 5' primer and a J-beta primer mix, a second PCR proceeded for about 6 to 11 cycles. TCRdb itself ran the 5' RACE reads through MiXCR, one entry per CDR3 protein. Of approximately 900,000 distinct CDR3 sequences listed, just under 30% were seen once; the top ten hold roughly 10%. These records were also assigned to another study, of T cells of mothers and their children.

V gene TRBV4-1 combines with J gene TRBJ2-7; TRBD1 might be the D (6 bases). Material for sequencing was blood. The source of this sequence is a woman aged 40 to 50 in good health. The chain's CDR3 is CASINRVPYEQYF. As DNA, the CDR3 is TGCGCCAGCATCAACAGGGTACCCTACGAGCAGTACTTC.